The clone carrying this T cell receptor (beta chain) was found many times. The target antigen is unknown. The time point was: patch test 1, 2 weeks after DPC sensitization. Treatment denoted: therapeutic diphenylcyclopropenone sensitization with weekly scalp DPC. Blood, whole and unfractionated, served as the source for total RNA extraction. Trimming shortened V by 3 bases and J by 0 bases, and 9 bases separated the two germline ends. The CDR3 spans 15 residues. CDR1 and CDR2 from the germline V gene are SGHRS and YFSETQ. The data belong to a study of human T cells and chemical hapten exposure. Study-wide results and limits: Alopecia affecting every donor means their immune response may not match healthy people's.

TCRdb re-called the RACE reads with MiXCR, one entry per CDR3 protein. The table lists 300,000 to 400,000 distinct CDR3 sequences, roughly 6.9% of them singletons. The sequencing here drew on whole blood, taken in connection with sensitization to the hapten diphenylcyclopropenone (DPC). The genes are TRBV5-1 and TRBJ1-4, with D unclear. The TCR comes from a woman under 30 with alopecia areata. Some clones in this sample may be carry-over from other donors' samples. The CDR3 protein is CASSSSGATNEKLFF. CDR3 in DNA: TGCGCCAGCAGCTCCTCAGGAGCAACTAATGAAAAACTGTTTTTT.